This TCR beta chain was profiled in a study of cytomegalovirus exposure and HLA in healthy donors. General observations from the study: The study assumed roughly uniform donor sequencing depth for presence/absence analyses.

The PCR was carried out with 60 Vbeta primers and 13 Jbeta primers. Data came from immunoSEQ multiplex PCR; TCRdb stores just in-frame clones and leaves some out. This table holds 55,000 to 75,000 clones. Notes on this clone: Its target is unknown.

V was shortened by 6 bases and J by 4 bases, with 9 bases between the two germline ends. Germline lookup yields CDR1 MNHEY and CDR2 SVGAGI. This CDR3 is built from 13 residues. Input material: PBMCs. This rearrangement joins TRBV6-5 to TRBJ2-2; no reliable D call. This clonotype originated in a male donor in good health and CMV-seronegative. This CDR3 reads CASSRLGTGELFF. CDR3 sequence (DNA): TGTGCCAGCAGCAGGCTGGGCACCGGGGAGCTGTTTTTT.